Reported below is one TCR beta chain. Its antigen remains undetermined. One base away there is no much larger clone; base qualities are not given. The sample comes from a study of control samples from healthy donors and cancer patients (dated by TCRdb to about 2020). Libraries were prepared through the immunoSEQ multiplex PCR assay. As stored in TCRdb, this immuneACCESS dataset retains in-frame rearrangements with V and J assigned. A fraction of the clones does not appear; measured against another copy, unresolved V genes explain less than half of the discrepancy, and the remainder lacks a known reason. The sample has roughly 120,000 clones on record, roughly 90% of them singletons. The ten largest clones take up 3.7% of the sample. Unmatched junction bases come to 6, with V trimmed by 5 bases and J by 3 bases. Looking up the germline V gene (reference sequence) yields CDR1 SGHAT and CDR2 FQDESV. The CDR3 runs 15 residues from the cysteine to the phenylalanine. The read is trimmed to its CDR3 DNA, 45 bases read in frame from base 1.

The origin of this receptor is a woman between 55 and 75 years old with lung cancer. The sample taken for sequencing was PBMCs. The receptor chain draws on TRBV11-1 and TRBJ2-3, with 9 middle bases fitting TRBD1. The nucleotide sequence reads TGTGCCAGCAGCCCGCGGACAGGGGCTACAGATACGCAGTATTTT. Translation gives CASSPRTGATDTQYF.